This T cell receptor beta chain is drawn from a study of CD8 T cells in Susac syndrome. The study's findings and limits: Clonal expansion was missing from Susac syndrome CD4+ T cell repertoires.

Losses at the gene ends were 3 bases for V and 8 bases for J; bases not matched to a gene: 1. This CDR3 is 13 amino acids long. Germline lookup yields CDR1 KGHSH and CDR2 LQKENI. To note about this clonotype: Its antigen is not identified.

Roughly 0.5 to 1 ug RNA was reverse transcribed with random hexamers. TCRdb reprocessed the immunoSEQ multiplex PCR reads with MiXCR, giving one entry per CDR3 protein. The sample carries 170,000 or so distinct CDR3 sequences, roughly 94% recorded once. The clonotype was recovered from a human donor with Susac syndrome. This chain uses TRBV18 with TRBJ2-1; TRBD1 matches at 10 bases. The specimen was CD4+ T cells from PBMCs. Here the CDR3 DNA reads TGTGCCAGCTCACCCGGGACAGGGGATGAGCAGTTCTTC. Protein product: CASSPGTGDEQFF.